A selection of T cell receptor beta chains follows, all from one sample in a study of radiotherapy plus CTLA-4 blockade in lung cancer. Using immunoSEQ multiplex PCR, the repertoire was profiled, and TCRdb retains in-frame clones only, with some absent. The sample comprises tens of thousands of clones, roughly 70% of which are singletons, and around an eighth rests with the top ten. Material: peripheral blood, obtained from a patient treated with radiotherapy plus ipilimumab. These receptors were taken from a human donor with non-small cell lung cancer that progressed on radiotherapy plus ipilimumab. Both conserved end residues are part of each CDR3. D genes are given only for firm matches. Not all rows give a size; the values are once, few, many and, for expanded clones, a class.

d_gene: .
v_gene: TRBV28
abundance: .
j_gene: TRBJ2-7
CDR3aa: CASSWGSGHEQYF
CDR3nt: TGTGCCAGCAGCTGGGGAAGCGGGCACGAGCAGTACTTC

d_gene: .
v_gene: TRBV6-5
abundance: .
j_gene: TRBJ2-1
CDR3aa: CASSYQGNEQFF
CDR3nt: TGTGCCAGCAGTTATCAAGGGAATGAGCAGTTCTTC

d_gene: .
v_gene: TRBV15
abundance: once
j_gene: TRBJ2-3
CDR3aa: CATSLVREVDTQYF
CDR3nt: TGTGCCACCAGCCTGGTCAGGGAGGTTGATACGCAGTATTTT

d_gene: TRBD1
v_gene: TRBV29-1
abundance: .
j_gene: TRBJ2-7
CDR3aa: CSVEPRTGNYEQYF
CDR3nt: TGCAGCGTTGAGCCTCGGACAGGGAACTACGAGCAGTACTTC

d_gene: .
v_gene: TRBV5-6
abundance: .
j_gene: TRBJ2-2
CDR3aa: CASQLAGELFF
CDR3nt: TGTGCCAGCCAGCTGGCCGGGGAGCTGTTTTTT

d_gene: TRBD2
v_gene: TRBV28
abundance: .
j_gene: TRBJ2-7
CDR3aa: CASSGLAGVFYEQYF
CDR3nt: TGTGCCAGCAGCGGACTAGCGGGAGTGTTCTACGAGCAGTACTTC

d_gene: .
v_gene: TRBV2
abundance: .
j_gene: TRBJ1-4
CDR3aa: CASSDRGGQLREKLFF
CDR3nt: TGTGCCAGCAGTGATCGGGGTGGACAGTTACGTGAAAAACTGTTTTTT

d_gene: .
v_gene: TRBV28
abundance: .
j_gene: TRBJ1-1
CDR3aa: CASDNRIRQGPGEAFF
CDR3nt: TGTGCCAGCGACAATCGGATTAGGCAGGGGCCGGGTGAAGCTTTCTTT

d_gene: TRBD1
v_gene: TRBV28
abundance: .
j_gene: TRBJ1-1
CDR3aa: CASSLLDRGDVEAFF
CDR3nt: TGTGCCAGCAGTCTCCTCGACAGGGGAGATGTCGAAGCTTTCTTT

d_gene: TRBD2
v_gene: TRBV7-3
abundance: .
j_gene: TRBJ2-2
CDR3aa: CASSLVGLAGGGTGELFF
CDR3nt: TGTGCCAGCAGCTTAGTGGGCCTAGCGGGAGGAGGAACCGGGGAGCTGTTTTTT

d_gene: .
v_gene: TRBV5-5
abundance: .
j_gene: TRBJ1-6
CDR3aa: CASSLVGENSPLHF
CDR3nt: TGTGCCAGCAGCTTGGTGGGGGAAAATTCACCCCTCCACTTT

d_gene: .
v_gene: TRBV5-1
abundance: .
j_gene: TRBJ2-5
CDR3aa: CASSEATGSQETQYF
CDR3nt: TGCGCCAGCAGCGAGGCAACAGGGAGTCAAGAGACCCAGTACTTC

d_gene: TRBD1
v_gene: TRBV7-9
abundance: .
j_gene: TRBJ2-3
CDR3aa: CASSLSGGTDTQYF
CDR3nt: TGTGCCAGCAGCCTTTCAGGGGGAACAGATACGCAGTATTTT

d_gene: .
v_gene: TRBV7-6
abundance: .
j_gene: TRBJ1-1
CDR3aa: CASSLMADMNTEAFF
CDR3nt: TGTGCCAGCAGCTTAATGGCGGATATGAACACTGAAGCTTTCTTT

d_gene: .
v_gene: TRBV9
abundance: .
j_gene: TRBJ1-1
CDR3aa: CASSVDPREGAFF
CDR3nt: TGTGCCAGCAGCGTAGATCCGAGGGAAGGAGCTTTCTTT

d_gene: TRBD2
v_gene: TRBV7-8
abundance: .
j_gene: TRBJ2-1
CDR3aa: CASSPRTSGTEQFF
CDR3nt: TGTGCCAGCAGCCCCCGGACTAGCGGGACGGAGCAGTTCTTC

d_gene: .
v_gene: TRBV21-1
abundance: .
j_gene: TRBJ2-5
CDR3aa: CASKGRYQEAQYF
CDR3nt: TGTGCCAGCAAGGGGAGGTACCAAGAGGCCCAGTACTTC

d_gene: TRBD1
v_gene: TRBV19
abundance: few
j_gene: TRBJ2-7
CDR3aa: CASSFGQGLYEQYF
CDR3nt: TGTGCCAGTAGTTTTGGACAGGGGCTCTACGAGCAGTACTTC

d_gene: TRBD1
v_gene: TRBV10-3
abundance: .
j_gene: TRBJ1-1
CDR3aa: CAIRGGTGGTEAFF
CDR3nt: TGTGCCATCAGAGGGGGGACAGGGGGCACTGAAGCTTTCTTT

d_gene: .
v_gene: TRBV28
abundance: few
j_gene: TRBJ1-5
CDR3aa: CASSLSDNIQHF
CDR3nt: TGTGCCAGCAGTTTATCGGACAACATCCAGCATTTT

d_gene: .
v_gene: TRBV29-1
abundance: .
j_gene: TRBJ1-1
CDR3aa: CSVLKLQGRTYEAFF
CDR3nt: TGCAGCGTCCTAAAACTGCAGGGGAGGACCTATGAAGCTTTCTTT